The source of this T cell receptor (beta chain) is a study of T cell clonality in common variable immunodeficiency. Study results and limitations: Repertoire-complication correlations in CVID were limited by patient heterogeneity. Reportedly, TCR beta sequences from common variable immunodeficiency showed fewer deletions and N-nucleotide insertions. CVID subjects showed higher TCRbeta clonality than healthy controls.

The protocol was immunoSEQ multiplex PCR, while the TCRdb copy is restricted to in-frame clones and leaves out a portion. The specimen gives about 20,000 clones without singletons; the ten biggest hold about 15%. This clone was seen a handful of times. The antigen remains undetermined. The DNA ends 3 residues before the CDR3 does, and the rest of the CDR3 is filled in from the germline J gene. This CDR3 has 13 residues. Per the germline V gene, CDR1 is KGHSH and CDR2 is LQKENI. V was cut by 2 bases and J by 5 bases, with 7 bases left in between. The chain employs TRBV18 and TRBJ1-5; no firm D call. Sequences were obtained from peripheral blood mononuclear cells. The clonotype comes from a human donor with common variable immunodeficiency. The CDR3 sequence is CASSPGRDQPQHF. Partial CDR3 DNA: TGTGCCAGCTCACCAGGCAGAGATCAGCCC.